This is a list of T cell receptor beta chains from one sample in a study of OX40 agonist ivuxolimab in advanced cancers. The assay was immunoSEQ multiplex PCR, and TCRdb's table has in-frame clones only and misses some. The data show 80,000 or so clones, about 85% seen once. The source was CD4+ or CD8+ T cells sorted from blood, collected in a trial of the OX40 agonist ivuxolimab. The receptors originated from an adult with an advanced solid tumor such as melanoma, head and neck, liver or kidney cancer. Each CDR3 is given with its conserved first and last residue. A D gene is named only where the DNA matches it firmly. Size values are once, few and many counts, or a class for expanded clones, and some rows have none.

D | J | V | size | DNA | CDR3
. | TRBJ1-1 | TRBV11-3 | . | TGTGCCAGCAGCTTAGGAGGAGGTGGTGAAGCTTTCTTT | CASSLGGGGEAFF
. | TRBJ1-2 | TRBV9 | . | TGTGCCAGCAGCGTAGCAAGTGGACACCTCTTCCCCTATGGCTACACCTTC | CASSVASGHLFPYGYTF
. | TRBJ1-5 | TRBV28 | . | TGTGCCAGCAGTCCCTCGTTGCCGGGTAATCAGCCCCAGCATTTT | CASSPSLPGNQPQHF
TRBD2 | TRBJ2-1 | TRBV7-8 | . | TGTGCCAGCAGCAATAGGACTAGCGGGCTGGGTGAGCAGTTCTTC | CASSNRTSGLGEQFF
. | TRBJ1-5 | TRBV18 | . | TGTGCCAGCTCACCCAGTGCCAATCAGCCCCAGCATTTT | CASSPSANQPQHF
TRBD1 | TRBJ1-5 | TRBV2 | . | TGTGCCAGCAGTGAACGCACAGGGGGGGATCAGCCCCAGCATTTT | CASSERTGGDQPQHF
. | TRBJ2-5 | TRBV14 | . | TGTGCCAGCAGCCGGGGCCTCCAAGAGACCCAGTACTTC | CASSRGLQETQYF
TRBD1 | TRBJ2-1 | TRBV25-1 | . | TGTGCCAGCAGTGAAATGGCAGGGGGTTACAATGAGCAGTTCTTC | CASSEMAGGYNEQFF
. | TRBJ2-7 | TRBV21-1 | . | TGTGCCAGCAGCAAAGGGACTAGCCCTGCCTACGAGCAGTACTTC | CASSKGTSPAYEQYF
TRBD2 | TRBJ2-1 | TRBV7-2 | once | TGTGCCAGCAGCCCAAATAGCGGGGGGTACAATGAGCAGTTCTTC | CASSPNSGGYNEQFF
. | TRBJ1-1 | TRBV19 | . | TGTGGGAGATTGGACGCTTTCTTT | CGRLDAFF
TRBD2 | TRBJ2-6 | TRBV18 | few | TGTGCCAGCTCCCGGACTAGCGGGTCTGGGGCCAACGTCCTGACTTTC | CASSRTSGSGANVLTF
TRBD1 | TRBJ2-7 | TRBV19 | . | TGTGCCAGTAGTATAACAGGGGGCCTCAGTTACGAGCAGTACTTC | CASSITGGLSYEQYF
TRBD2 | TRBJ2-2 | TRBV4-1 | . | TGCGCCAGCAGCCCCCACAGCGGGAGGAACACCGGGGAGCTGTTTTTT | CASSPHSGRNTGELFF
. | TRBJ1-4 | TRBV5-1 | . | TGCGCCAGCAGTGGGGGGACGAATAATGAAAAACTGTTTTTT | CASSGGTNNEKLFF
. | TRBJ1-1 | TRBV11-1 | few | TGTGCCAGCAGCCAAGAACCCGACACTGAAGCTTTCTTT | CASSQEPDTEAFF
. | TRBJ1-5 | TRBV5-4 | . | TGTGCCAGCAGCATTGACGGTTATAGCAATCAGCCCCAGCATTTT | CASSIDGYSNQPQHF
TRBD1 | TRBJ2-7 | TRBV5-1 | . | TGCGCCAGCAGCTTGGTTGGGACAGGGGCCTACGAGCAGTACTTC | CASSLVGTGAYEQYF
TRBD1 | TRBJ1-1 | TRBV6-5 | . | TGTGCCAGCAGTATGATACCGGGACAGACTGAAGCTTTCTTT | CASSMIPGQTEAFF
. | TRBJ1-3 | TRBV6-6 | . | TGTGCCAGCAACGAGGGAAACACCATATATTTT | CASNEGNTIYF
. | TRBJ1-3 | TRBV7-2 | . | TGTGCCAGCAGCTTATTAGGAAACACCATATATTTT | CASSLLGNTIYF
. | TRBJ2-7 | TRBV5-1 | . | TGCGCCAGCAGCTTGGAAAGGACCTACGAGCAGTACTTC | CASSLERTYEQYF
. | TRBJ2-4 | TRBV20-1 | . | TGCAGTGCTAGAAAGGAAAACATTCAGTACTTC | CSARKENIQYF
. | TRBJ1-1 | TRBV6-5 | . | TGTGCCAGCAGCTCCGCGGCTGAAGCTTTCTTT | CASSSAAEAFF
. | TRBJ1-5 | TRBV7-8 | . | TGTGCCAGCAGCTCCCCCGGGGATCAGCCCCAGCATTTT | CASSSPGDQPQHF
. | TRBJ2-2 | TRBV5-1 | . | TGCGCCAGCAGCTTGGTTTTTGTCACCGGGGAGCTGTTTTTT | CASSLVFVTGELFF
TRBD2 | TRBJ2-2 | TRBV5-1 | . | TGCGCCAGCAGCGTGAGACTAGCGGGAGATACCGGGGAGCTGTTTTTT | CASSVRLAGDTGELFF
. | TRBJ2-2 | TRBV5-4 | once | TGTGCCAGCAGTTCAAGGCTCGGGGAGCTGTTTTTT | CASSSRLGELFF
TRBD1 | TRBJ2-2 | TRBV4-2 | . | TGTGCCAGCAGCCCCAGACCCGGGACAGACTTTACCGGGGAGCTGTTTTTT | CASSPRPGTDFTGELFF
TRBD1 | TRBJ2-7 | TRBV6-5 | . | TGTGCCAGCAGTTACTTTCAGGGACAGGGGGCATCCGAGCAGTACTTC | CASSYFQGQGASEQYF
TRBD1 | TRBJ1-4 | TRBV4-1 | . | TGCGCCAGCAGCCACGATGGGACAGGGGGCGGTGAAAAACTGTTTTTT | CASSHDGTGGGEKLFF